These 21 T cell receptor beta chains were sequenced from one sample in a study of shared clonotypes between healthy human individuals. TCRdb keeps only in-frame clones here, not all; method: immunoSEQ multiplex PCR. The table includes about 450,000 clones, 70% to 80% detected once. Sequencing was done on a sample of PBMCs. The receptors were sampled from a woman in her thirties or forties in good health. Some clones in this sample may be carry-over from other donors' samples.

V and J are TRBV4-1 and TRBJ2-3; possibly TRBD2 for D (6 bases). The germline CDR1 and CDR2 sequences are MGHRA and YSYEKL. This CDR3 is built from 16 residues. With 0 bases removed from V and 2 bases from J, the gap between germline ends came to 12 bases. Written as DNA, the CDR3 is TGCGCCAGCAGCCAAGAGCCTGCGGGATACACAGATACGCAGTATTTT. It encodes CASSQEPAGYTDTQYF.

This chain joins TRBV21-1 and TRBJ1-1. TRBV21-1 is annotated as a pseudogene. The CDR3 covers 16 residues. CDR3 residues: CASSKGGDTLNTEAFF. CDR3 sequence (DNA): TGTGCCAGCAGCAAAGGGGGGGACACCTTGAACACTGAAGCTTTCTTT.

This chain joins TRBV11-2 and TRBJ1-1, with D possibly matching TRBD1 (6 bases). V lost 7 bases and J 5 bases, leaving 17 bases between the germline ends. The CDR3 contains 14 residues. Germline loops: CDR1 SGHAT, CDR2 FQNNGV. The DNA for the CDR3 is TGTGCCAGCAAGACGCTAGGGACAAGGACTGAAGCTTTCTTT. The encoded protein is CASKTLGTRTEAFF.

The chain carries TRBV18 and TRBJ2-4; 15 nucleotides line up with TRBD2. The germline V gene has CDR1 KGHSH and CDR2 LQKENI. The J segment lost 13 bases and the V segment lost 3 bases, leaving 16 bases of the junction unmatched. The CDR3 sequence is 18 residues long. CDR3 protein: CASSPLRTSGRGGDLQYF. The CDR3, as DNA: TGTGCCAGCTCACCCCTCCGGACTAGCGGGAGGGGTGGGGATCTACAGTACTTC.

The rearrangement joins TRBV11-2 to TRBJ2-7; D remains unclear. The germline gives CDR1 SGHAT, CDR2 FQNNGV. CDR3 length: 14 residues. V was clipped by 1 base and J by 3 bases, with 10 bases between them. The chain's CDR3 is CASSLGVQDYEQYF. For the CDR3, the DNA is TGTGCCAGCAGCTTAGGCGTCCAGGACTACGAGCAGTACTTC.

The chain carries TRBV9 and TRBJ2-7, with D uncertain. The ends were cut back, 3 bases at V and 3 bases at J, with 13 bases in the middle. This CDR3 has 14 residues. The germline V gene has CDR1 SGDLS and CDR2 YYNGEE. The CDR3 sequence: CASSATGANYEQYF. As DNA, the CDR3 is TGTGCCAGCAGCGCCACTGGAGCAAACTACGAGCAGTACTTC.

The CDR3 sequence is CASSSRVAGTSDEQFF. CDR3 nucleotide sequence: TGCGCCAGCAGCTCCCGGGTAGCGGGGACCTCAGATGAGCAGTTCTTC. The rearrangement links TRBV5-1 to TRBJ2-1; 8 nucleotides align to TRBD2. Germline V gene data show CDR1 as SGHRS and CDR2 as YFSETQ. V dropped 3 bases and J dropped 8; count of bases not matched to a gene: 13. The CDR3 sequence is 16 residues long. The entire variable domain, with the rest obtained from reference TRBV5-1 and TRBJ2-1, is as follows: KAGVTQTPRYLIKTRGQQVTLSCSPISGHRSVSWYQQTPGQGLQFLFEYFSETQRNKGNFPGRFSGRQFSNSRSEMNVSTLELGDSALYLCASSSRVAGTSDEQFFGPGTRLTVL.

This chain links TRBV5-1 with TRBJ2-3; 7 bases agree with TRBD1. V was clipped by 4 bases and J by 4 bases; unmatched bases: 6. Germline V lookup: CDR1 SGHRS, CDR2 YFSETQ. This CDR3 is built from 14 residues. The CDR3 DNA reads TGCGCCAGCAGCCGTGACAGGGTAGCAGATACGCAGTATTTT. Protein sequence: CASSRDRVADTQYF.

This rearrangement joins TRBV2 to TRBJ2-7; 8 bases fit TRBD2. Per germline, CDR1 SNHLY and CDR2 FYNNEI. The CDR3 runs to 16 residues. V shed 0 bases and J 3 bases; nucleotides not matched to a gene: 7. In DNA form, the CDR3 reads TGTGCCAGCAGTGAAGCGATCGCTAGCGGGTACTACGAGCAGTACTTC. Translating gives CASSEAIASGYYEQYF.

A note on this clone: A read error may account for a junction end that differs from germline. The CDR3: CASSPTAGTMEETQYF. CDR3 DNA sequence: TGTGCTAGCAGCCCAACCGCCGGCACAATGGAAGAGACCCAGTACTTC. V and J are TRBV7-7 and TRBJ2-5, with D unclear. Germline CDR1 is SSHAT and CDR2 is FNYEAQ (reference sequence). The CDR3 sequence is 16 residues long.

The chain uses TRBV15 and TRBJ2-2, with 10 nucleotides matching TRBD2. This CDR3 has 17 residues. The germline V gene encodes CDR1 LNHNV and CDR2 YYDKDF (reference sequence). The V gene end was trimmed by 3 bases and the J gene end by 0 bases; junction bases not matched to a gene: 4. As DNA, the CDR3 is TGTGCCACCAGCAGGGGACTAGCGCCTACGAACACCGGGGAGCTGTTTTTT. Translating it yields CATSRGLAPTNTGELFF.

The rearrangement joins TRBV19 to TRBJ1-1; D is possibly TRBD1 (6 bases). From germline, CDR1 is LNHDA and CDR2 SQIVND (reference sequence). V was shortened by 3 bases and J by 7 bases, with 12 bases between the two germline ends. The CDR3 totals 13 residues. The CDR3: CASSIVADSEAFF. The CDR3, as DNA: TGTGCCAGTAGTATTGTAGCGGACAGTGAAGCTTTCTTT. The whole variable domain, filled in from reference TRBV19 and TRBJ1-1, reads DGGITQSPKYLFRKEGQNVTLSCEQNLNHDAMYWYRQDPGQGLRLIYYSQIVNDFQKGDIAEGYSVSREKKESFPLTVTSAQKNPTAFYLCASSIVADSEAFFGQGTRLTVV.

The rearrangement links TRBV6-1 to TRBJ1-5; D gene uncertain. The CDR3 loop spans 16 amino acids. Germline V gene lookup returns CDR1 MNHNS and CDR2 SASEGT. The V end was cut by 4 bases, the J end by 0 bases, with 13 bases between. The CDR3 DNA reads TGTGCCAGCAGTGTTCTATCGGGTTATAGCAATCAGCCCCAGCATTTT. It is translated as CASSVLSGYSNQPQHF.

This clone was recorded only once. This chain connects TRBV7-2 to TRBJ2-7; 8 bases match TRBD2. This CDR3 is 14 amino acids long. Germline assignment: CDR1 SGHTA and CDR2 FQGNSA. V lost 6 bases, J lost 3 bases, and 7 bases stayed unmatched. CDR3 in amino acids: CASSSGTLLYEQYF. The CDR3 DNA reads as TGTGCCAGCAGTAGCGGGACCCTCCTCTACGAGCAGTACTTC.

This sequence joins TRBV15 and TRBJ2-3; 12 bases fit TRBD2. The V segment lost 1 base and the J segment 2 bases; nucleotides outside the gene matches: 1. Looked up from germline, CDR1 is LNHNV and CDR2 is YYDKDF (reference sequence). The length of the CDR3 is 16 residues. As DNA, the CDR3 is TGTGCCACCAGCAGAGGACTAGCGGGAGCCACAGATACGCAGTATTTT. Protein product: CATSRGLAGATDTQYF.

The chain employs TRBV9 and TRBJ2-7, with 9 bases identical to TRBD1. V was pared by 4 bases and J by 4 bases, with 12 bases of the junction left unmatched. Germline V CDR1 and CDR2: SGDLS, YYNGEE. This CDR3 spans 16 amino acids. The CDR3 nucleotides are TGTGCCAGCAGCCGAGGGGGACAGGGTTTACTTTACGAGCAGTACTTC. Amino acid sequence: CASSRGGQGLLYEQYF. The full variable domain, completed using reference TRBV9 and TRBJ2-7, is DSGVTQTPKHLITATGQRVTLRCSPRSGDLSVYWYQQSLDQGLQFLIQYYNGEERAKGNILERFSAQQFPDLHSELNLSSLELGDSALYFCASSRGGQGLLYEQYFGPGTRLTVT.

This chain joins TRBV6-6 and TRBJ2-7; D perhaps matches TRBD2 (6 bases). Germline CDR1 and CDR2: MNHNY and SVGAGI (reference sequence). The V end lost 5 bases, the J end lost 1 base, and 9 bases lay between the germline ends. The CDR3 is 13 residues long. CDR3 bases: TGTGCCAGCAGTGCCGGGGGTTCCTACGAGCAGTACTTC. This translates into CASSAGGSYEQYF.

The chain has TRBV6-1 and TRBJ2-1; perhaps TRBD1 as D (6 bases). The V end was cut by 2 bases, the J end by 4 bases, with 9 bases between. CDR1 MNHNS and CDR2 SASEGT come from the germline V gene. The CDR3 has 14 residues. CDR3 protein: CASSELDRYNEQFF. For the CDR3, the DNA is TGTGCCAGCAGTGAACTGGACAGATACAATGAGCAGTTCTTC.

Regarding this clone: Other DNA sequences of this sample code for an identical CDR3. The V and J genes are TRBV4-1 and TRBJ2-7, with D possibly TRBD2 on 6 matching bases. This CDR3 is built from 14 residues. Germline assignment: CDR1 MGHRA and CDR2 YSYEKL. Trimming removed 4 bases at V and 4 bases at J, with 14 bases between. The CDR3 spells CASSPGRGGYEQYF. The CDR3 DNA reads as TGCGCCAGCAGCCCCGGACGCGGAGGGTACGAGCAGTACTTC.

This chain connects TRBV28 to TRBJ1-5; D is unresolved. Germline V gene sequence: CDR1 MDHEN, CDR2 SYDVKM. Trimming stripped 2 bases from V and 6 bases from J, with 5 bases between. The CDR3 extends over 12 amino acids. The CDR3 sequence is CASSLLSQPQHF. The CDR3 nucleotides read TGTGCCAGCAGTTTACTAAGTCAGCCCCAGCATTTT.

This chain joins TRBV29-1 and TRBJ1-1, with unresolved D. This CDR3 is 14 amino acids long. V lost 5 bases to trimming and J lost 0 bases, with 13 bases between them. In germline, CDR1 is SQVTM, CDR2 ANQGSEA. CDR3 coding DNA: TGCAGCGTTATGCACAAGCTATTGAACACTGAAGCTTTCTTT. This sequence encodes CSVMHKLLNTEAFF.